This paragraph reports one T cell receptor (beta chain). Antigen specificity is unknown. Just one base apart from a much larger clone, this may be a read error. A volume of 9.5 to 10 ml of fresh peripheral blood supplied the PBMCs. These data are taken from a study of Graves' ophthalmopathy and Graves' hyperthyroidism. Whole-study results and caveats: Detection in blood was also observed for most expanded thyroid clonotypes above 0.001 frequency. The model reached approximately 70% sensitivity and approximately 72% specificity for predicting ophthalmopathy progression.

CDR3 length: 15 amino acids. Germline-derived CDR1 and CDR2 are KGHDR and SFDVKD. Amplification targeted the TCR beta CDR3 regions, with RNA transcripts as the source material. RT-PCR with HTBI primers came first, then second-round multiplex PCR. TCRdb called the multiplex PCR reads again in MiXCR, with one record for every CDR3 protein. The sample holds more than 550,000 distinct CDR3 sequences; just over 40% are singletons and the top ten take under 3.5%. The chain links TRBV24-1 to TRBJ2-2, with 7 positions matching TRBD1. The sample consisted of peripheral blood. The sequence was collected from an adult man with Graves' ophthalmopathy. CDR3 DNA sequence: TGTGCCGCCAGTGAATTCGACAGGGATACCGGGGAGCTGTTTTTT. It translates to CAASEFDRDTGELFF.